This TCR beta chain emerged from a study of immune cell composition in non-small cell lung cancer. Normal lung was sampled as far from the tumour as possible, at least 3 cm. The protocol was immunoSEQ multiplex PCR, while the TCRdb copy is restricted to in-frame clones and leaves out a portion. The data show more than 1,500 clones, under 75% seen once. The CDR3 spans 14 residues. Germline values: CDR1 WNHNN, CDR2 SYGVQD (reference sequence). V lost 8 bases and J 9 bases, leaving 20 bases between the germline ends. The sequenced material came from non-adjacent lung tissue. This TCR came from a human donor with non-small cell lung cancer. J is TRBJ1-5 and V is TRBV10-1; D uncertain. CDR3 region: CASPSGKEHPPQHF. The CDR3 DNA reads TGCGCCAGCCCCAGCGGGAAGGAACATCCGCCCCAGCATTTT.